This T cell receptor beta chain was identified in a study of cytomegalovirus exposure and HLA in healthy donors. Primers included in the PCR were 60 Vbeta and 13 Jbeta primers. TCRdb keeps only in-frame clones here, not all; method: immunoSEQ multiplex PCR. Found here are about 88,000 clones; the top ten clones hold about 6%. After removal of 4 bases from V and 6 bases from J, the junction contained 4 bases not matched to a gene. Looked up from germline, CDR1 is LNHDA and CDR2 is SQIVND (reference sequence). This CDR3 contains 14 residues. General study points: Reportedly, TCR beta sequences accurately predicted HLA-A and HLA-B alleles in most subjects. For most TCR beta V segments, an earlier analysis put the productive rate at about 87% or about 30% of the time.

To note about this clone: The target antigen is unknown.

This TCR derives from a girl aged 5 to 17 in good health and CMV-seropositive. The sequenced sample was PBMCs. The genes are TRBV19 and TRBJ1-2; 11 bases align to TRBD1. As DNA, the CDR3 is TGTGCCAGTAGTAGCGGACAGGGGGCGAATGGCTACACCTTC. Translation: CASSSGQGANGYTF.